Following are 10 T cell receptor beta chains from one sample sequenced in a study of monozygotic twins with inflammatory bowel disease (dated by TCRdb to about 2019). Libraries were built with 5' RACE. The instrument given in TCRdb is Illumina HiSeq 2500. With the reads reprocessed by TCRdb, a single entry stands for each CDR3 protein sequence and no DNA is reported. The sample table holds approximately 400,000 distinct CDR3 sequences. Together, the top ten hold roughly 2.5% of the sample. The sequencing input was blood. These receptors were taken from a human donor with ulcerative colitis or Crohn's disease, or a healthy co-twin of an affected twin (not recorded which).

The chain combines TRBV5-1 with TRBJ1-4; TCRdb reports TRBD1, a call that lacks DNA to check it against. Germline lookup yields CDR1 SGHRS and CDR2 YFSETQ. This CDR3 comprises 16 residues. CDR3 protein: CASSLAPQGANEKLFF.

CDR3 loop: CASSLAKGIYNEQFF. The genes are TRBV7-2 and TRBJ2-1. Looked up from germline, CDR1 is SGHTA and CDR2 is FQGNSA. The CDR3 totals 15 residues.

The chain joins TRBV7-8 to TRBJ2-3; TCRdb selects TRBD1, and the lack of DNA leaves this call unchecked. Germline V gene data show CDR1 as SGHVS and CDR2 as FQNEAQ. The CDR3 has 16 amino acids. The CDR3 protein is CASSRQGSARTDTQYF.

This chain connects TRBV7-2 to TRBJ1-2; TCRdb gives TRBD1 as the D gene, but with no DNA this cannot be confirmed. The CDR3 sequence is 13 residues long. Germline CDR1 is SGHTA and CDR2 is FQGNSA. The CDR3 here is CASSLGGSYGYTF.

V usage is TRBV4-2 and J usage is TRBJ1-2. CDR1 is LGHNA and CDR2 is YNFKEQ in the germline V gene. The CDR3 runs 14 residues. The CDR3 protein is CASSQDLSRYGYTF.

The gene calls are TRBV5-8 and TRBJ2-5; TCRdb reports TRBD2, a call that lacks DNA to check it against. CDR1 is SGHTS and CDR2 is YDEGEE in the germline V gene. This CDR3 is 17 amino acids long. The CDR3 loop is CASSPGLAGGLVETQYF.

The rearrangement links TRBV5-5 to TRBJ1-5. The CDR3 runs 15 residues. The germline V gene has CDR1 SGHKS and CDR2 YYEKEE (reference sequence). CDR3 sequence reads: CASSPTARSNQPQHF.

The J gene is TRBJ2-7, the V gene TRBV15; TCRdb proposes TRBD2, but this gene call is untestable without DNA. The CDR3 has 14 amino acids. Looked up from germline, CDR1 is LNHNV and CDR2 is YYDKDF (reference sequence). The CDR3 sequence is CATSRGGEAYEQYF.

The chain employs TRBV12-3 or TRBV12-4 and TRBJ1-5; TCRdb gives TRBD1 as the D gene, but with no DNA this cannot be confirmed. The CDR3 consists of 13 residues. The CDR3 loop is CASRPTGDQPQHF.

The chain carries TRBV11-1 and TRBJ1-6; TCRdb calls TRBD1, which cannot be checked without DNA. CDR1 and CDR2 from the germline V gene are SGHAT and FQDESV (reference sequence). The CDR3 runs to 21 residues. The CDR3 region is CASSLVPLRVTGGLYNSPLHF.